Following are 31 T cell receptor beta chains from one sample sequenced in a study of response to subunit inactivated influenza vaccine. MiXCR, run by TCRdb on the RT-PCR reads, gives a single entry per CDR3 protein. The sample includes under 850,000 distinct CDR3 sequences, less than 20% of them seen just once. This specimen was PBMCs from blood, taken 4 to 6 days after vaccination. These TCRs come from a man aged 50-59 years who received an inactivated influenza vaccine.

The chain employs TRBV5-1 and TRBJ2-1; 8 nucleotides align to TRBD2. CDR1 is SGHRS and CDR2 is YFSETQ in the germline V gene. Losses at the gene ends were 0 bases for V and 2 bases for J; bases not matched to a gene: 4. This CDR3 has 16 amino acids. The CDR3 nucleotides are TGCGCCAGCAGCTTGGGAGGTAGCGGGACCTACAATGAGCAGTTCTTC. Translation: CASSLGGSGTYNEQFF.

The gene calls are TRBV5-1 and TRBJ1-6; D is possibly TRBD1 (6 bases). Trimming took 0 bases from V and 5 from J, leaving 9 bases between them. Germline lookup yields CDR1 SGHRS and CDR2 YFSETQ. The CDR3 is made up of 15 amino acids. CDR3 nucleotides: TGCGCCAGCAGCTTGGGGAACAGGGATAATTCACCCCTCCACTTT. The encoded protein is CASSLGNRDNSPLHF.

In this sample, this clonotype turned up many times. The rearrangement links TRBV7-8 to TRBJ2-1; 11 bases match TRBD2. Germline values: CDR1 SGHVS, CDR2 FQNEAQ. V was pared by 2 bases and J by 5 bases, with 5 bases of the junction left unmatched. The CDR3 length is 16 residues. Here the CDR3 DNA reads TGTGCCAGCAGCTTAAGTGCTAGCGGGGGGCACAATGAGCAGTTCTTC. Its translation: CASSLSASGGHNEQFF.

The table lists this clonotype with a few counts. This chain uses TRBV15 with TRBJ2-1, with 10 bases lining up with TRBD1. Germline V gives CDR1 LNHNV, CDR2 YYDKDF (reference sequence). The trim removed 0 bases at V and 4 bases at J, leaving 9 bases unmatched. The CDR3 loop spans 18 amino acids. CDR3: CATSRDESGTGDYNEQFF. The DNA for the CDR3 is TGTGCCACCAGCAGAGATGAGTCAGGGACAGGGGATTACAATGAGCAGTTCTTC.

This clonotype showed up just a few times. J is TRBJ2-1 and V is TRBV10-3; TRBD1 is a possible D gene (6 bases). Germline V gene data show CDR1 as ENHRY and CDR2 as SYGVKD. CDR3 length: 14 amino acids. V lost 4 bases and J 9 bases, leaving 16 bases between the germline ends. DNA for the CDR3: TGTGCCATCAGTGTAAACCAGGGGCGCGGTGAGCAGTTCTTC. It translates to CAISVNQGRGEQFF.

The CDR3 sequence: CASSPMVSSAGANVLTF. The CDR3 bases are TGTGCCAGCTCACCTATGGTATCCAGCGCTGGGGCCAACGTCCTGACTTTC. This rearrangement joins TRBV18 to TRBJ2-6; D unresolved. Germline-derived CDR1 and CDR2 are KGHSH and LQKENI. V shed 3 bases and J shed 2 bases, with 14 bases lying between them. The length of the CDR3 is 17 residues.

This clonotype was seen more than once but under ten times. The rearrangement uses TRBV20-1 and TRBJ2-5, with D possibly called TRBD1 or TRBD2 (5 bases each). The V gene lost 6 bases and the J gene lost 0 bases, with 14 bases spanning the gap. The CDR3 is 14 amino acids. Germline loops: CDR1 DFQATT, CDR2 SNEGSKA (reference sequence). The CDR3 nucleotides read TGCAGTGCCCAAGGGACGGCAAACCAAGAGACCCAGTACTTC. Translating it yields CSAQGTANQETQYF.

V usage is TRBV7-3 and J usage is TRBJ2-1, with 7 bases aligning to TRBD1. The V and J ends lost 5 bases and 10 bases, in that order; junction bases with no gene match: 8. This CDR3 comprises 13 residues. Germline CDR1 SGHTA, CDR2 FQGTGA. In DNA, the CDR3 is TGTGCCAGCAGCCGCGGACGGGACAGCGAGCAGTTCTTC. Its translation: CASSRGRDSEQFF.

The chain uses TRBV24-1 and TRBJ1-3; 8 nucleotides line up with TRBD1. Trimming at V came to 7 bases and at J to 2 bases, leaving 3 bases not matched to a gene. From germline, CDR1 is KGHDR and CDR2 SFDVKD. There are 14 residues in the CDR3. As DNA, the CDR3 is TGTGCCACCAGCTCAGGGGGCCCTGGAAACACCATATATTTT. Encoded protein: CATSSGGPGNTIYF.

This clonotype appeared a few times. The chain joins TRBV7-9 to TRBJ2-7; 8 nucleotides match TRBD2. CDR3 length equals 14 residues. V shed 5 bases, J shed 4 bases, and the junction held 7 bases outside the gene matches. Germline CDR1 reads SEHNR; CDR2 reads FQNEAQ (reference sequence). The CDR3 protein is CASSQRTSLYEQYF. CDR3 in DNA: TGTGCCAGCAGCCAGAGGACTAGCCTGTACGAGCAGTACTTC.

In DNA form, the CDR3 reads TGCAGCGTTGAAGGACGAGTAATCGGAGCTTTCTTT. Its translation: CSVEGRVIGAFF. The chain is built from TRBV29-1 and TRBJ1-1; D is unclear. This CDR3 is 12 amino acids long. Germline V gives CDR1 SQVTM, CDR2 ANQGSEA. The V and J ends lost 1 base and 10 bases respectively, with 13 bases between them.

This clonotype appeared once. The chain recombines TRBV20-1 with TRBJ2-3; D tentatively reads TRBD1 or TRBD2 (7 bases each). This CDR3 is 14 amino acids long. V was pared by 6 bases and J by 3 bases, with 16 bases between. Germline V gene sequence: CDR1 DFQATT, CDR2 SNEGSKA (reference sequence). The CDR3 loop is CSAARQGGTDTQYF. DNA of the CDR3: TGCAGTGCCGCCCGACAGGGAGGGACAGATACGCAGTATTTT.

This chain joins TRBV24-1 and TRBJ2-5; D perhaps matches TRBD2 (5 bases). Deletions cut 1 base from V and 1 base from J, with 18 bases between. From germline, CDR1 is KGHDR and CDR2 SFDVKD. The CDR3 spans 18 residues. For the CDR3, the DNA is TGTGCCACCAGTGATTTCGGTGGGAGAGGGCGCTTCCAAGAGACCCAGTACTTC. Translating gives CATSDFGGRGRFQETQYF.

This clonotype was picked up a small number of times. The rearrangement uses TRBV29-1 and TRBJ1-2; D is unclear. This CDR3 has 11 residues. V was clipped by 4 bases and J by 3 bases, with 6 bases between them. Germline loops: CDR1 SQVTM, CDR2 ANQGSEA. The CDR3 bases are TGCAGCGTTGCTGGGGACTATGGCTACACCTTC. Translation gives CSVAGDYGYTF.

V gene TRBV6-1 combines with J gene TRBJ2-1; possibly TRBD2 for D (5 bases). The CDR3 runs to 15 residues. V was clipped by 7 bases and J by 3 bases, with 16 bases between them. Germline V gives CDR1 MNHNS, CDR2 SASEGT. Written as DNA, the CDR3 is TGTGCCAGCACTATAGACTACTTACTCTACAATGAGCAGTTCTTC. Its translation is CASTIDYLLYNEQFF.

The chain carries TRBV27 and TRBJ2-1; tentatively, D is TRBD1 or TRBD2 (5 bases each). CDR1 and CDR2 (germline): MNHEY, SMNVEV (reference sequence). Deletions cut 2 bases from V and 3 bases from J, with 11 bases between. This CDR3 comprises 15 residues. The CDR3 spells CASSLGLRGYNEQFF. DNA of the CDR3: TGTGCCAGCAGTTTAGGTCTGAGGGGCTACAATGAGCAGTTCTTC.

This clonotype was observed a few times. This chain joins TRBV20-1 and TRBJ1-5; weak D call: TRBD1 (5 bases). Germline CDR1 reads DFQATT; CDR2 reads SNEGSKA (reference sequence). CDR3 length: 15 residues. V lost 2 bases, J lost 1 base, and 12 bases lay in between. The CDR3 loop reads CSARLGGPSNQPQHF. The CDR3, as DNA: TGCAGTGCTAGACTCGGGGGTCCGAGCAATCAGCCCCAGCATTTT.

Comments on this clonotype: The junction does not match germline at one end; this may be a read error. The rearrangement joins TRBV7-8 to TRBJ2-1; 15 nucleotides agree with TRBD2. This CDR3 has 14 residues. Germline lookup yields CDR1 SGHVS and CDR2 FQNEAQ. DNA of the CDR3: TGTGCTAGCAGCGGAGAGGGACTAGCGGGGGGGCAGTTCTTC. This gives the protein CASSGEGLAGGQFF.

This clonotype has ten or more counts. The J gene is TRBJ2-3, the V gene TRBV7-2; 8 bases agree with TRBD2. There are 17 residues in the CDR3. V lost 5 bases and J lost 3; bases outside the gene matches: 13. CDR1 SGHTA and CDR2 FQGNSA come from the germline V gene. CDR3 residues: CASSPSALAGRTDTQYF. The CDR3, as DNA: TGTGCCAGCAGCCCTAGCGCATTAGCGGGGAGAACAGATACGCAGTATTTT.

The V gene is TRBV7-9, the J gene TRBJ2-7; D gene ambiguous. Trimming took off 1 base at V and 1 base at J, with 11 bases between the two ends. This CDR3 is 15 amino acids long. Germline V gene data show CDR1 as SEHNR and CDR2 as FQNEAQ (reference sequence). The CDR3, as DNA: TGTGCCAGCAGCTTAGTTGCAATGAGTTCCTACGAGCAGTACTTC. Encoded protein: CASSLVAMSSYEQYF.

This clonotype was counted between two and nine times. This chain joins TRBV20-1 and TRBJ2-7; TRBD2 matches at 9 bases. V dropped 8 bases and J dropped 2; count of bases not matched to a gene: 7. This CDR3 spans 13 amino acids. Germline lookup yields CDR1 DFQATT and CDR2 SNEGSKA (reference sequence). CDR3 in amino acids: CSSWASGTYEQYF. CDR3 nucleotides: TGCAGTTCTTGGGCTAGCGGGACCTACGAGCAGTACTTC.

The CDR3 reads CASSLDTGVSEQFF. The CDR3 bases are TGTGCCAGCAGCTTAGATACGGGGGTTAGTGAGCAGTTCTTC. The chain carries TRBV11-2 and TRBJ2-1; D perhaps matches TRBD2 (6 bases). The CDR3 is 14 amino acids. Between the trimmed V and J ends, which lost 0 bases and 9 bases, there was a span of 12 bases. CDR1 SGHAT and CDR2 FQNNGV come from the germline V gene.

This chain links TRBV28 with TRBJ2-5, with 8 bases fitting TRBD1. The CDR3 has 17 amino acids. V lost 2 bases, J lost 3 bases, and 11 bases stayed unmatched. Germline values: CDR1 MDHEN, CDR2 SYDVKM. CDR3 amino acids: CASSLSFGQGIKETQYF. CDR3 DNA sequence: TGTGCCAGCAGTTTAAGTTTCGGACAGGGCATCAAAGAGACCCAGTACTTC.

The gene calls are TRBV29-1 and TRBJ2-1; 16 bases fit TRBD2. The V segment lost 3 bases and the J segment 6 bases; nucleotides outside the gene matches: 5. CDR1 and CDR2 (germline): SQVTM, ANQGSEA. CDR3 length: 16 amino acids. CDR3 protein: CSVEGLAGGPLNEQFF. DNA of the CDR3: TGCAGCGTTGAGGGACTAGCGGGAGGGCCGCTCAATGAGCAGTTCTTC.

This clonotype came up many times. The J gene is TRBJ2-7, the V gene TRBV6-2 or TRBV6-3; unclear D gene. The germline V gene has CDR1 MNHEY and CDR2 SVGEGT. The V end was cut by 6 bases, the J end by 0 bases, with 6 bases between. This CDR3 has 12 residues. The CDR3 DNA reads TGTGCCAGCAGCTATAGCTCCTACGAGCAGTACTTC. Its protein product is CASSYSSYEQYF.

The chain employs TRBV20-1 and TRBJ1-2; no clear D. Germline assignment: CDR1 DFQATT and CDR2 SNEGSKA (reference sequence). Deletions cut 0 bases from V and 0 bases from J, with 20 bases between. The CDR3 totals 18 residues. CDR3 DNA: TGCAGTGCTAGAGACATTAGTCCCCAGAAACACACTAACTATGGCTACACCTTC. Amino acids: CSARDISPQKHTNYGYTF.

This clonotype came up a few times. J is TRBJ2-5 and V is TRBV7-2, with TRBD2 matching 14 bases. The CDR3 consists of 17 residues. The V segment lost 5 bases and the J segment 4 bases; nucleotides outside the gene matches: 9. Germline CDR1 is SGHTA and CDR2 is FQGNSA. The CDR3 DNA follows: TGTGCCAGCAGCCCCTCGGGACTAGCGGGAGCAGGAGAGACCCAGTACTTC. Translation: CASSPSGLAGAGETQYF.

This clonotype was counted a few times. The V call is TRBV20-1, the J call TRBJ2-1; 9 bases fit TRBD2. Germline V lookup: CDR1 DFQATT, CDR2 SNEGSKA (reference sequence). This CDR3 has 14 amino acids. V was clipped by 3 bases and J by 8 bases; unmatched bases: 8. Here the CDR3 DNA reads TGCAGTGCTAGGCTAGCGGGAAAGGGGTATGAGCAGTTCTTC. Its translation: CSARLAGKGYEQFF.

In this sample, this clonotype turned up a few times. This chain uses TRBV12-3 or TRBV12-4 with TRBJ1-3, with D perhaps TRBD1 (6 bases). This CDR3 contains 17 residues. V gave up 6 bases and J gave up 1 base, with 19 bases separating them. In DNA, the CDR3 is TGTGCCAGCAGCCCACACGCCGCCACAGGGTCTGGAAACACCATATATTTT. This codes for CASSPHAATGSGNTIYF.

This clonotype was counted at least ten times. The J gene is TRBJ2-7, the V gene TRBV5-1; D possibly matches TRBD1 or TRBD2 (5 bases each). V was clipped by 0 bases and J by 3 bases, with 13 bases between them. This CDR3 comprises 15 residues. Germline V CDR1 and CDR2: SGHRS, YFSETQ. The CDR3: CASSLAGGRGYEQYF. Written as DNA, the CDR3 is TGCGCCAGCAGCTTGGCCGGAGGAAGGGGCTACGAGCAGTACTTC. Using reference TRBV5-1 and TRBJ2-7 for the parts outside the CDR3, the full variable domain is KAGVTQTPRYLIKTRGQQVTLSCSPISGHRSVSWYQQTPGQGLQFLFEYFSETQRNKGNFPGRFSGRQFSNSRSEMNVSTLELGDSALYLCASSLAGGRGYEQYFGPGTRLTVT.

This clonotype was counted only a few times. The chain couples TRBV6-4 to TRBJ2-2; 10 bases are shared with TRBD1. With 5 bases clipped from V and 7 bases from J, the junction kept 4 bases outside the gene matches. From germline, CDR1 is MRHNA and CDR2 SNTAGT. The CDR3 consists of 14 residues. The CDR3 protein is CASSRQGASGELFF. CDR3 coding DNA: TGTGCCAGCAGTCGACAGGGGGCGAGCGGGGAGCTGTTTTTT.